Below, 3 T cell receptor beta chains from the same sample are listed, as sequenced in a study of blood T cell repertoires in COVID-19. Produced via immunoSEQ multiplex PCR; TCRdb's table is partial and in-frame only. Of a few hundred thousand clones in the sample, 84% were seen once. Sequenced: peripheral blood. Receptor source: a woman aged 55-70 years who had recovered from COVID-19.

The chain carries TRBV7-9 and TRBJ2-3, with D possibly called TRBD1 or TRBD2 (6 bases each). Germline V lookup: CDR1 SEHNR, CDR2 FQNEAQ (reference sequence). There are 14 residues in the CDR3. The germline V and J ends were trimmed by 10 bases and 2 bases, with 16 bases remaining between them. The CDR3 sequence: CAIRGSGTTDTQYF. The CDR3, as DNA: TGTGCCATCAGGGGTAGCGGCACCACAGATACGCAGTATTTT.

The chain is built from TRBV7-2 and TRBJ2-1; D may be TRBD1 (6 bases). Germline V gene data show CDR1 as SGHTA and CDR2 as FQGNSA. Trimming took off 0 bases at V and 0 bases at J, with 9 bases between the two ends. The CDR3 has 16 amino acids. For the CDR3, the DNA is TGTGCCAGCAGCTTAGCGGGGGCCAGCTCCTACAATGAGCAGTTCTTC. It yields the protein CASSLAGASSYNEQFF.

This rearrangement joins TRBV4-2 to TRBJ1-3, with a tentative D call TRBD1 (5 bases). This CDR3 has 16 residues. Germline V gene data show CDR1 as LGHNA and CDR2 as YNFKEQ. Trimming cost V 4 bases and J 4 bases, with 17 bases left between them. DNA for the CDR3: TGTGCCAGCAGCCCATTAACCGGGGGAGGCGGAAACACCATATATTTT. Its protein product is CASSPLTGGGGNTIYF.